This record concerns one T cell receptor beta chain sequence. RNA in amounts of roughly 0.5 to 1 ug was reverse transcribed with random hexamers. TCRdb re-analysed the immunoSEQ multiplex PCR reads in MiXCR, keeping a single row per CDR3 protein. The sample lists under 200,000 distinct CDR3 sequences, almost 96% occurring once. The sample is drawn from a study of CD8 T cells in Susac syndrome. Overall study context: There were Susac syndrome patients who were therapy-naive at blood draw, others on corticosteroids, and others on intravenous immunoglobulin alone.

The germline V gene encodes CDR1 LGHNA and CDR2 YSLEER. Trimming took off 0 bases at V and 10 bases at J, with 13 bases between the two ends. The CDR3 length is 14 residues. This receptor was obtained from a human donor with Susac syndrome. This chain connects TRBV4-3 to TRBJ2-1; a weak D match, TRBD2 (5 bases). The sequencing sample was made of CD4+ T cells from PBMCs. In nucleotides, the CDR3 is TGCGCCAGCAGCCAAGATAAAGAGGGTGCCGAGCAGTTCTTC. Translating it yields CASSQDKEGAEQFF.